A selection of T cell receptor beta chains follows, all from one sample in a study of identical twins. TCRdb processed the 5' RACE reads anew with MiXCR; each CDR3 protein has one entry. The sample gives about 250,000 distinct CDR3 sequences, 11% to 15% of which show up once; under 9.5% is in the top ten. The material sequenced was memory (CD45RO+) T cells sorted from blood. These receptors came from a woman younger than 35 in good health. Each CDR3 is given with its conserved first and last residue. D genes are given only for firm matches. Rows give clone size only sometimes, using once, few, many, or a class for an expanded clone.

V	size	D	J	DNA	CDR3
TRBV6-1	NA	NA	TRBJ2-1	TGTGCCAGCTCGTCCCGTATCAACAATGAGCAGTTCTTC	CASSSRINNEQFF
TRBV5-1	few	NA	TRBJ1-2	TGCGCCAGCAGCTTGGCGAGCGATTGGAATGGCTACACCTTC	CASSLASDWNGYTF
TRBV28	NA	NA	TRBJ2-7	TGTGCCAGCACAACCAATCGGGCAGGCCTTTTCACCCGGCAGTACTTC	CASTTNRAGLFTRQYF
TRBV5-1	few	TRBD1	TRBJ2-7	TGCGCCAGCAGCTTCGCCGGGACAGGGCATTCCTACGAGCAGTACTTC	CASSFAGTGHSYEQYF
TRBV10-3	few	NA	TRBJ1-1	TGTGCCATCAGCAGTACAGGGATGAACACTGAAGCTTTCTTT	CAISSTGMNTEAFF
TRBV7-6	few	NA	TRBJ2-3	TGTGCCAGCAGCTTAGAAGGCGGGAAGGATACGCAGTATTTT	CASSLEGGKDTQYF
TRBV27	once	NA	TRBJ2-3	TGTGCCAGCAGTTTACAGGTCTTCGGGGGGCCAGATACGCAGTATTTT	CASSLQVFGGPDTQYF
TRBV28	NA	NA	TRBJ1-5	TGTGCCAGCAGTTTAAGACAGGAGCTTCAGCCCCAGCATTTT	CASSLRQELQPQHF
TRBV10-3	NA	TRBD2	TRBJ2-3	TGTGCCATCAGTGTAGCGGGAGTAACAGATACGCAGTATTTT	CAISVAGVTDTQYF
TRBV12-3/TRBV12-4	medium-sized	TRBD1	TRBJ1-4	TGTGCCAGCAGACTGACAGGGGTGGGTGAAAAACTGTTTTTT	CASRLTGVGEKLFF
TRBV4-3	NA	TRBD2	TRBJ2-5	TGCGCCAGCAGCCAAGGGGGACTAGCGGGAGGAGGCCAAGAGACCCAGTACTTC	CASSQGGLAGGGQETQYF
TRBV7-8	many	NA	TRBJ2-3	TGTGCCAGCAGCTTAGAGCAGGTCACAGATACGCAGTATTTT	CASSLEQVTDTQYF
TRBV10-3	few	NA	TRBJ2-5	TGTGCCATCAGTGCGGTGGGGGGCCCACAAGAGACCCAGTACTTC	CAISAVGGPQETQYF
TRBV20-1	NA	TRBD1	TRBJ2-5	TGCAGTGCTAGAGGGGGACAGGGTAAACAAGAGACCCAGTACTTC	CSARGGQGKQETQYF
TRBV7-9	NA	NA	TRBJ2-7	TGTGCCAGCAGCTTACAGACTAGTCACAACGAGCAGTACTTC	CASSLQTSHNEQYF
TRBV12-3/TRBV12-4	NA	TRBD1	TRBJ2-1	TGTGCCAGCAGTATATGGGACAGGGAAAGTGAGCAGTTCTTC	CASSIWDRESEQFF
TRBV27	NA	NA	TRBJ2-3	TGTGCCAGCAGTTTAAAAGGGAGCCCCACAGATACGCAGTATTTT	CASSLKGSPTDTQYF
TRBV7-9	NA	TRBD1	TRBJ2-1	TGTGCCAGCAGCTTCCGAAACGACAGGGGTAATGAGCAGTTCTTC	CASSFRNDRGNEQFF
TRBV12-3/TRBV12-4	many	TRBD2	TRBJ2-3	TGTGCCAGCAGTTTAGTGAGCGGGAGGACAGATACGCAGTATTTT	CASSLVSGRTDTQYF
TRBV27	many	NA	TRBJ1-4	TGTGCCAGCAGGAGGAGGGTAGAGGCTAATGAAAAACTGTTTTTT	CASRRRVEANEKLFF
TRBV7-9	few	NA	TRBJ1-1	TGTGCCAGCAGCTTATTTCTTCGTCAGGGCCTTGAAGCTTTCTTT	CASSLFLRQGLEAFF
TRBV4-1	few	NA	TRBJ2-7	TGCGCCAGCAGCCCGCACGGGGCCGACGAGCAGTACTTC	CASSPHGADEQYF
TRBV12-3/TRBV12-4	NA	NA	TRBJ1-5	TGTGCCAGCAGCTCCGAGGTACTGAGCAATCAGCCCCAGCATTTT	CASSSEVLSNQPQHF
TRBV5-4	NA	TRBD2	TRBJ2-7	TGTGCCAGCTTCCTAGCGGGGAGCTACGAGCAGTACTTC	CASFLAGSYEQYF
TRBV18	once	TRBD1	TRBJ2-7	TGTGCCAGCTCTCAAACGACAGGGACCTATTACGAGCAGTACTTC	CASSQTTGTYYEQYF
TRBV7-9	NA	TRBD2	TRBJ2-1	TGTGCCAGCAGCTTAACGACTAGCGGAGGGTTGGGGCAGTTCTTC	CASSLTTSGGLGQFF
TRBV12-3/TRBV12-4	NA	NA	TRBJ1-5	TGTGCCAGCAGTTTGTCAGAAAGCAATCAGCCCCAGCATTTT	CASSLSESNQPQHF
TRBV3-1	NA	NA	TRBJ2-3	TGTGCCAGCAGCCCCTACCAGATACGAAGCAGGGAAGATACGCCGTATTTT	CASSPYQIRSREDTPYF
TRBV20-1	few	NA	TRBJ2-5	TGCAGTGCACCGGGACTCCAAGAGACCCAGTACTTC	CSAPGLQETQYF
TRBV6-1	NA	NA	TRBJ2-1	TGTGCCAGCAGTGAAATTCCGACCTACAATGAGCAGTTCTTC	CASSEIPTYNEQFF
TRBV9	few	NA	TRBJ2-3	TGTGCCAGCAGCGCGACGGACCGTGGGAGAGGCACAGATACGCAGTATTTT	CASSATDRGRGTDTQYF
TRBV5-1	NA	NA	TRBJ2-2	TGCGCCAGCAGCCAGCAGTACTCGAACACCGGGGAGCTGTTTTTT	CASSQQYSNTGELFF
TRBV7-2	few	TRBD1	TRBJ1-1	TGTGCCAGCAGCCTTCACAGGGGGCGCGGGGACACTGAAGCTTTCTTT	CASSLHRGRGDTEAFF
TRBV7-2	NA	NA	TRBJ2-7	TGTGCCAGCAGCCGCTTCGGGTCCGAGCAGTACTTC	CASSRFGSEQYF
TRBV10-3	NA	NA	TRBJ1-2	TGTGCCATTGGGGAAACACAGGGAGGCTACACCTTC	CAIGETQGGYTF
TRBV21-1	few	NA	TRBJ2-3	TGTGCCAGCAGCAAAAGTGGCGGGGGGGCCGGGGATACGCAGTATTTT	CASSKSGGGAGDTQYF
TRBV2	NA	NA	TRBJ2-7	TGTGCCAGCAGTGAGGACCGTCGAAGCGAGCAGTACTTC	CASSEDRRSEQYF
TRBV9	many	NA	TRBJ1-6	TGTGCCAGCAGCGAACTAATCGGCGGGCAGAATTCACCCCTCCACTTT	CASSELIGGQNSPLHF
TRBV5-8	many	NA	TRBJ2-2	TGTGCCAGCAGCTTGGCCTTACGGGTGGCGAACACCGGGGAGCTGTTTTTT	CASSLALRVANTGELFF
TRBV20-1	NA	NA	TRBJ1-5	TGCAGTGCCGCAAGACAGGAGAATCAGCCCCAGCATTTT	CSAARQENQPQHF
TRBV6-1	many	NA	TRBJ2-7	TGTGCCAGCAGTAAAGGACAGTCGAGCTACGAGCAGTACTTC	CASSKGQSSYEQYF
TRBV7-9	NA	TRBD1	TRBJ1-1	TGTGCCAGCAGCCCCGGGACAGGAGGACGGGACACTGAAGCTTTCTTT	CASSPGTGGRDTEAFF
TRBV7-9	few	NA	TRBJ1-1	TGTGCCAGCAGCTTATTTGGGACATCGAACACTGAAGCTTTCTTT	CASSLFGTSNTEAFF
TRBV4-3	many	NA	TRBJ1-2	TGCGCCAGCAGCCAATGGGACCGGAGTTACTATGGCTACACCTTC	CASSQWDRSYYGYTF
TRBV15	few	TRBD2	TRBJ2-3	TGTGCCACCAGCAGAGCGGTGGGAGGGCCATCAGATACGCAGTATTTT	CATSRAVGGPSDTQYF
TRBV7-9	few	TRBD2	TRBJ2-1	TGTGCCAGCAGCTTCCGTAGCGGGAGGGCCGCGGGGGAGCAGTTCTTC	CASSFRSGRAAGEQFF
TRBV6-1	few	TRBD2	TRBJ2-3	TGTGCCAGCACCGACCCTAGCGGGACCACAGATACGCAGTATTTT	CASTDPSGTTDTQYF
TRBV7-2	few	NA	TRBJ2-7	TGTGCCAGCAGCTTCCCAGGGATCGGGCAGTACTTC	CASSFPGIGQYF
TRBV5-1	many	NA	TRBJ2-1	TGCGCCAGCAGCGCCCGCGTAGCCAGGGGACCAACTAGCCCCTACAATGAGCAGTTCTTC	CASSARVARGPTSPYNEQFF
TRBV7-2	NA	NA	TRBJ2-7	TGTGCCAGCAGCTTTATGGGTTTATACGAGCAGTACTTC	CASSFMGLYEQYF
TRBV18	few	NA	TRBJ2-4	TGTGCCAGCTCACCGCAGGGAGGCATTCAGTACTTC	CASSPQGGIQYF
TRBV28	many	NA	TRBJ2-3	TGTGCCAGCAGCACCTCAGGGGCCCCAACAGATACGCAGTATTTT	CASSTSGAPTDTQYF
TRBV5-6	few	TRBD2	TRBJ2-7	TGTGCCAGCAGTTGGCTGGGGAGCGGGAGACGAGAGCAGTACTTC	CASSWLGSGRREQYF
TRBV5-1	NA	NA	TRBJ1-5	TGCGCCAGCAGCCCCTCCGGGGCTAGCAATCAGCCCCAGCATTTT	CASSPSGASNQPQHF
TRBV15	NA	NA	TRBJ2-5	TGTGCCACCAGCAGGGGGGCGGGATACCAAGAGACCCAGTACTTC	CATSRGAGYQETQYF
TRBV10-3	NA	NA	TRBJ2-3	TGTGCCATCAGCGCCCTAGCGACGGGGACAGATACGCAGTATTTT	CAISALATGTDTQYF
TRBV5-5	NA	NA	TRBJ2-7	TGTGCCAGCAGCTTGGTCTGGACCTCCTACGAGCAGTACTTC	CASSLVWTSYEQYF
TRBV20-1	NA	NA	TRBJ2-7	TGCAGTGCCCTGCGGGGCGGAACCTACGAGCAGTACTTC	CSALRGGTYEQYF
TRBV2	few	NA	TRBJ2-1	TGTGCCAGCAGAAGCCGGGCGGGGAGCTACAATGAGCAGTTCTTC	CASRSRAGSYNEQFF
TRBV7-3	few	TRBD1	TRBJ2-3	TGTGCCAGCAGCGGTGGGACAGGGGCAGATACGCAGTATTTT	CASSGGTGADTQYF